This entry lists 16 T cell receptor beta chains sequenced from one sample in a study of blood T cell repertoires in COVID-19. TCRdb's table, derived via immunoSEQ multiplex PCR, lists solely in-frame clones and lacks some. The sample has about 160,000 clones; 80% to 90% are singletons. The material sequenced was peripheral blood. The receptors here all came from a woman aged 55 to 70 with COVID-19, enrolled during active disease.

The CDR3 coding sequence is TGCGCCAGCAGCTCCGGAGGCGGGGAGACCCAGTACTTC. Its protein product is CASSSGGGETQYF. The genes are TRBV5-1 and TRBJ2-5; D perhaps matches TRBD2 (5 bases). CDR3 length: 13 residues. Germline lookup yields CDR1 SGHRS and CDR2 YFSETQ. V was shortened by 3 bases and J by 5 bases, with 11 bases between the two germline ends.

The table lists this clone with a count of one. J is TRBJ2-3 and V is TRBV3-1 (or the pseudogene TRBV3-2); TRBD2 agrees at 9 bases. Germline V lookup: CDR1 LGHDT, CDR2 YNNKEL (reference sequence). This CDR3 contains 18 residues. V was pared by 4 bases and J by 0 bases, with 11 bases of the junction left unmatched. This CDR3 is CASSPKIGLARSTDTQYF. The DNA for the CDR3 is TGTGCCAGCAGCCCCAAGATAGGACTAGCGCGTAGCACAGATACGCAGTATTTT.

V usage is TRBV27 and J usage is TRBJ2-3; TRBD1 might be the D (6 bases). Germline loops: CDR1 MNHEY, CDR2 SMNVEV (reference sequence). This CDR3 contains 14 residues. V lost 1 base and J 3 bases, leaving 8 bases between the germline ends. The DNA of the CDR3 is TGTGCCAGCAGTTTATTACAGGGAACAGATACGCAGTATTTT. Translation gives CASSLLQGTDTQYF.

The rearrangement links TRBV7-9 to TRBJ2-2; D gene ambiguous. The CDR3 totals 13 residues. Germline V gene sequence: CDR1 SEHNR, CDR2 FQNEAQ (reference sequence). V lost 6 bases and J 5 bases, leaving 10 bases between the germline ends. As DNA, the CDR3 is TGTGCCAGCAGAGTCCAGATAACCGGGGAGCTGTTTTTT. This codes for CASRVQITGELFF.

The rearrangement joins TRBV5-1 to TRBJ1-2; maybe TRBD1 (5 bases). CDR1 SGHRS and CDR2 YFSETQ come from the germline V gene. The CDR3 is 14 amino acids. Trimming shortened V by 0 bases and J by 4 bases, and 10 bases separated the two germline ends. CDR3 loop: CASSLGDRAYGYTF. The CDR3 DNA follows: TGCGCCAGCAGCTTGGGAGACAGAGCCTATGGCTACACCTTC.

V is TRBV6-1 and J is TRBJ1-6; 9 nucleotides align to TRBD1. V gave up 0 bases and J gave up 9 bases; unmatched junction bases: 6. This CDR3 comprises 16 residues. Per the germline V gene, CDR1 is MNHNS and CDR2 is SASEGT. The CDR3 sequence: CASSEAGTGSFSPLHF. The CDR3 DNA is TGTGCCAGCAGTGAAGCCGGGACAGGGTCGTTTTCACCCCTCCACTTT.

The CDR3 bases are TGCGCCAGCAGCTTGGGCCCTAGCGGGTCCGAGCAGTACGTC. Protein product: CASSLGPSGSEQYV. The chain carries TRBV5-1 and TRBJ2-7; 8 nucleotides agree with TRBD2. The CDR3 contains 14 residues. The germline V gene has CDR1 SGHRS and CDR2 YFSETQ. Trimming at V came to 0 bases and at J to 6 bases, leaving 5 bases not matched to a gene.

This chain joins TRBV12-5 and TRBJ2-7; no clear D. Germline loops: CDR1 LGHNT, CDR2 FRNRAP. V lost 0 bases and J lost 3, with 9 bases in between. The CDR3 has 14 amino acids. CDR3 in amino acids: CASGLVPSNYEQYF. CDR3 nucleotides: TGTGCTAGTGGTTTGGTACCCTCTAACTACGAGCAGTACTTC.

V and J are TRBV18 and TRBJ2-1; weak D call: TRBD1 (5 bases). The V gene's germline CDR1 is KGHSH and CDR2 LQKENI. The CDR3 is made up of 12 amino acids. V was pared by 3 bases and J by 9 bases, with 9 bases between. This chain's CDR3 is CASSPPGAEQFF. CDR3 bases: TGTGCCAGCTCACCGCCTGGGGCTGAGCAGTTCTTC. Full variable domain (rest looked up from reference TRBV18 and TRBJ2-1): NAGVMQNPRHLVRRRGQEARLRCSPMKGHSHVYWYRQLPEEGLKFMVYLQKENIIDESGMPKERFSAEFPKEGPSILRIQQVVRGDSAAYFCASSPPGAEQFFGPGTRLTVL.

This chain uses TRBV6-4 with TRBJ1-5; TRBD1 matches at 7 bases. V was clipped by 7 bases and J by 6 bases; unmatched bases: 9. CDR1 MRHNA and CDR2 SNTAGT come from the germline V gene. The length of the CDR3 is 14 residues. In DNA, the CDR3 is TGTGCCAGCATTAAACAGGGGTTAAGTCAGCCCCAGCATTTT. Translation gives CASIKQGLSQPQHF.

The chain joins TRBV6-5 to TRBJ1-6; a weak D match, TRBD1 (6 bases). Trimming took off 6 bases at V and 7 bases at J, with 16 bases between the two ends. The CDR3 length is 15 residues. Germline V gives CDR1 MNHEY, CDR2 SVGAGI. In DNA, the CDR3 is TGTGCCAGCAGGGGGATACAGGGTCTGAATTCACCCCTCCACTTT. It specifies CASRGIQGLNSPLHF.

V and J are TRBV3-1 (or the pseudogene TRBV3-2) and TRBJ1-1; D is ambiguous. V lost 7 bases to trimming and J lost 1 base, with 7 bases between them. There are 12 residues in the CDR3. Germline loops: CDR1 LGHDT, CDR2 YNNKEL (reference sequence). As DNA, the CDR3 is TGTGCCAGCACCCCGGGGAACACTGAAGCTTTCTTT. Protein sequence: CASTPGNTEAFF.

The chain links TRBV5-5 to TRBJ2-1, with TRBD2 matching over 7 bases. The trim removed 5 bases at V and 9 bases at J, leaving 17 bases unmatched. From germline, CDR1 is SGHKS and CDR2 YYEKEE (reference sequence). The CDR3 extends over 16 amino acids. CDR3 sequence reads: CASRSEGRAPNGEQFF. CDR3 DNA sequence: TGTGCCAGCAGGTCGGAGGGGAGGGCCCCGAATGGTGAGCAGTTCTTC.

This chain connects TRBV7-9 to TRBJ1-3; D may be TRBD1 (5 bases). The V gene's germline CDR1 is SEHNR and CDR2 FQNEAQ (reference sequence). This CDR3 spans 17 amino acids. Trimming left V 0 bases short and J 1 base short, with 13 bases between. The CDR3 here is CASSLAPDSTSGNTIYF. CDR3 bases: TGTGCCAGCAGCTTAGCCCCCGACAGCACATCTGGAAACACCATATATTTT. Full variable domain (rest looked up from reference TRBV7-9 and TRBJ1-3): DTGVSQNPRHKITKRGQNVTFRCDPISEHNRLYWYRQTLGQGPEFLTYFQNEAQLEKSRLLSDRFSAERPKGSFSTLEIQRTEQGDSAMYLCASSLAPDSTSGNTIYFGEGSWLTVV.

J is TRBJ2-3 and V is TRBV14; 13 bases fit TRBD2. This CDR3 spans 18 amino acids. After removal of 0 bases from V and 8 bases from J, the junction contained 11 bases not matched to a gene. Germline-derived CDR1 and CDR2 are SGHDN and FVKESK. Here the CDR3 reads CASSQDTTSGGAGGTQYF. The CDR3 region has the DNA TGTGCCAGCAGCCAAGATACAACTAGCGGGGGGGCCGGGGGTACGCAGTATTTT. The entire variable domain, with the rest obtained from reference TRBV14 and TRBJ2-3, is as follows: EAGVTQFPSHSVIEKGQTVTLRCDPISGHDNLYWYRRVMGKEIKFLLHFVKESKQDESGMPNNRFLAERTGGTYSTLKVQPAELEDSGVYFCASSQDTTSGGAGGTQYFGPGTRLTVL.

This chain connects TRBV15 to TRBJ2-3; a possible D gene is TRBD2 (6 bases). Trimming stripped 0 bases from V and 0 bases from J, with 13 bases between. CDR3 length: 17 residues. Germline V gene sequence: CDR1 LNHNV, CDR2 YYDKDF (reference sequence). The CDR3 loop is CATSRDSPGTSTDTQYF. Written as DNA, the CDR3 is TGTGCCACCAGCAGAGATAGTCCCGGGACTAGCACAGATACGCAGTATTTT.